The clone carrying this T cell receptor beta chain came up many times. Its antigen remains unknown. The source of the sample is a study of regulatory T cells in long-lasting Graves disease. Both iRepertoire HTBI primers and Arm-PCR of CDR3 regions were used to build the TCR beta libraries. TCRdb ran MiXCR on the multiplex PCR reads and lists one entry per CDR3 protein. The sample includes some 240,000 distinct CDR3 sequences, less than 20% of them seen just once. Notes on the study in general: Persistent Graves' patients showed less TCR diversity than newly diagnosed ones.

The CDR3 runs to 12 residues. V lost 5 bases, J lost 1 base, and 8 bases lay in between. Germline V gene lookup returns CDR1 GTSNPN and CDR2 SVGIG (reference sequence). Time point indicated: newly diagnosed GD, antithyroid drugs for less than 3 months. RNA from PBMCs was the source of the TCR library. The same sample was also studied in work on T cells in Graves' hyperthyroidism and ophthalmopathy.

Sequenced here: peripheral blood mononuclear cells (PBMCs), sampled at new diagnosis, from a patient treated with antithyroid drugs. The chain combines TRBV30 with TRBJ1-1; D not certain. The sequence derives from a woman in her 30s with Graves disease. The CDR3 DNA reads TGTGCCTGGGCACTGGGGAACACTGAAGCTTTCTTT. Translated, it gives CAWALGNTEAFF. The variable domain in full, with the rest retrieved from reference TRBV30 and TRBJ1-1, is SQTIHQWPATLVQPVGSPLSLECTVEGTSNPNLYWYRQAAGRGLQLLFYSVGIGQISSEVPQNLSASRPQDRQFILSSKKLLLSDSGFYLCAWALGNTEAFFGQGTRLTVV.